The sample holds a few counts of the clone carrying this T cell receptor (beta chain). This CDR3 spans 15 amino acids. Trimming pared 6 bases from V and 9 bases from J, leaving 22 bases between. Germline V gene data show CDR1 as SGDLS and CDR2 as YYNGEE. The data originate from a study of shared T cell receptors in the human thymus. Data came from immunoSEQ multiplex PCR; TCRdb stores just in-frame clones and leaves some out. The sample carries hundreds of thousands of clones, approximately 78% recorded once. These data also formed part of another study, on human thymus T cells. That source notes: The thymus was resected at corrective cardiac surgery.

This TCR derives from a boy under two years old with a congenital heart defect. The chain is built from TRBV9 and TRBJ2-1; D unresolved. What was sequenced was thymocytes. The CDR3 region is CASIKSLSIPPEQFF. As DNA, the CDR3 is TGTGCCAGCATCAAATCCCTTAGCATCCCCCCTGAGCAGTTCTTC.